This TCR beta chain was recovered during a study of blood T cell repertoires in COVID-19. For the study at large: Researchers got acute and convalescent COVID-19 samples from the United States, Italy and Spain. Sample material is recorded as cDNA or gDNA derived from T cells, B-cell-depleted T cells, or PBMCs.

Per the original data handling: Amplification of reference gene primers provided the estimated nucleated cell counts. Data came from immunoSEQ multiplex PCR; TCRdb stores just in-frame clones and leaves some out. V and J calls and clone size are given by that table; D and trimming were obtained from the DNA. Among about 170,000 clones listed, 84% were seen once. The participants were between about 18 and 90 years old and came from some 23 US areas. Germline V lookup: CDR1 SGHNT, CDR2 YYREEE (reference sequence). J gave up 1 base and V 3 bases, and 5 bases lay outside the gene matches. The length of the CDR3 is 16 residues.

The chain carries TRBV5-4 and TRBJ2-3; 10 positions match TRBD2. This clonotype was sampled from a man aged 50-59 years who had recovered from COVID-19. The sequencing sample was made of PBMCs or T cells enriched from blood (not recorded which). The CDR3 loop reads CASSSTLAGGTDTQYF. The CDR3 nucleotides are TGTGCCAGCAGCTCCACCCTAGCGGGGGGCACAGATACGCAGTATTTT. The variable domain in full, completed from reference TRBV5-4 and TRBJ2-3, reads ETGVTQSPTHLIKTRGQQVTLRCSSQSGHNTVSWYQQALGQGPQFIFQYYREEENGRGNFPPRFSGLQFPNYSSELNVNALELDDSALYLCASSSTLAGGTDTQYFGPGTRLTVL.